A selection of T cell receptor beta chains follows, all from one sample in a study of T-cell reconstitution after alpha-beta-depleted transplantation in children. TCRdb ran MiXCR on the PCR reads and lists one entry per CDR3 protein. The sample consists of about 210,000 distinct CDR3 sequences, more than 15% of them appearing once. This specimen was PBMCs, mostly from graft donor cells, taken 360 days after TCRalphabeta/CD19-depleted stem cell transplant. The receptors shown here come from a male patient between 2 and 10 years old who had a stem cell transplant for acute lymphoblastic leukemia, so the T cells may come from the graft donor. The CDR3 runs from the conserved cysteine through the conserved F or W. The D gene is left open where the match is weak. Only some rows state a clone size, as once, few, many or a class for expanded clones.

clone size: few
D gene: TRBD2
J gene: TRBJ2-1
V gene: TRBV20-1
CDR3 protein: CSARDGGAPNNEQFF
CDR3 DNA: TGCAGTGCTAGAGACGGGGGGGCCCCTAACAATGAGCAGTTCTTC

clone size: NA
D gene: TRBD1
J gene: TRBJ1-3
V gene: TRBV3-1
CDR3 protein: CASSPGTGYSGNTIYF
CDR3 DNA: TGTGCCAGCAGTCCCGGGACAGGGTACTCTGGAAACACCATATATTTT

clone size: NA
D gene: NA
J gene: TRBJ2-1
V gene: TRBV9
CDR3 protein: CASSVEGEQFF
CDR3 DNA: TGTGCCAGCAGCGTAGAGGGTGAGCAGTTCTTC

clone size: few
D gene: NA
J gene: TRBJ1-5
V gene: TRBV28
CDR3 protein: CASSSTVNQPQHF
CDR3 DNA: TGTGCCAGCAGTTCCACAGTCAATCAGCCCCAGCATTTT

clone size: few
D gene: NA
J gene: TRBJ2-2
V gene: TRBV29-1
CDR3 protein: CSVEIGWGGTGELFF
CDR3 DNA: TGCAGCGTTGAAATAGGCTGGGGAGGCACCGGGGAGCTGTTTTTT

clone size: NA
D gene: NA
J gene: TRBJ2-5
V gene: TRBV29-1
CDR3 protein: CSVEDPREFQETQYF
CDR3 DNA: TGCAGCGTTGAAGACCCCAGAGAATTCCAAGAGACCCAGTACTTC

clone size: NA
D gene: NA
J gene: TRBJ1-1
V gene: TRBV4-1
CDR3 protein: CASSQGALWTEAFF
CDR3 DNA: TGCGCCAGCAGCCAAGGGGCCCTGTGGACTGAAGCTTTCTTT

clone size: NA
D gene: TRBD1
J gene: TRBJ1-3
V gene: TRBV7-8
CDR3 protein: CASSSDRGYGNTIYF
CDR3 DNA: TGTGCCAGCAGCTCCGACAGGGGGTATGGAAACACCATATATTTT

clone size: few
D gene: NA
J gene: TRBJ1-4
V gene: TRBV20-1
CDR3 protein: CSAQLLWTNEKLFF
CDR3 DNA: TGCAGTGCTCAATTGTTGTGGACTAATGAAAAACTGTTTTTT

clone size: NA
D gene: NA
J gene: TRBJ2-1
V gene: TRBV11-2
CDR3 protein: CASSLLADSSYNEQFF
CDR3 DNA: TGTGCCAGCAGCTTACTAGCCGACAGCTCCTACAATGAGCAGTTCTTC

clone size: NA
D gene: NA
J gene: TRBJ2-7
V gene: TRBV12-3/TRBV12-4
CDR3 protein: CASSLDPTTYEQYF
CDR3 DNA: TGTGCCAGCAGTTTAGACCCGACCACGTACGAGCAGTACTTC

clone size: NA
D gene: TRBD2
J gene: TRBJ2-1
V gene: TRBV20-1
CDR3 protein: CSALRTSGIEQFF
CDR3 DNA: TGCAGTGCTTTGAGGACTAGCGGGATTGAGCAGTTCTTC

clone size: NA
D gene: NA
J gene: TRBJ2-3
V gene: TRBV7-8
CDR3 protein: CASSLWEKRDTQYF
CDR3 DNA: TGTGCCAGCAGCTTATGGGAGAAACGAGATACGCAGTATTTT

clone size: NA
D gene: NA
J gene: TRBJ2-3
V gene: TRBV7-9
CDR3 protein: CASSFGSIGTDTQYF
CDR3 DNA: TGTGCCAGCAGCTTTGGTTCCATAGGCACAGATACGCAGTATTTT

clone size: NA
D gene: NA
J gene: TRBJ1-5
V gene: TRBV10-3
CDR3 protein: CAISDSPGTEFQPQHF
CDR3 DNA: TGTGCCATCAGTGATAGTCCCGGGACGGAGTTTCAGCCCCAGCATTTT

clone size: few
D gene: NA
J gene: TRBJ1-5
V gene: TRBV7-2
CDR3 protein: CASRGDGRSPQHF
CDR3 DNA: TGTGCCAGCAGAGGGGACGGTCGGTCGCCCCAGCATTTT

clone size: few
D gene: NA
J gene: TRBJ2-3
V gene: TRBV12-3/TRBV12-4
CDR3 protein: CASSLRGGLRSTDTQYF
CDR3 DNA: TGTGCCAGCAGTTTAAGAGGGGGATTAAGGTCGACAGATACGCAGTATTTT

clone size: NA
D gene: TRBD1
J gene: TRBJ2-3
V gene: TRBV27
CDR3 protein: CASSLGQTGVYTQYF
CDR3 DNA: TGTGCCAGCAGCTTAGGGCAAACAGGGGTATATACGCAGTATTTT

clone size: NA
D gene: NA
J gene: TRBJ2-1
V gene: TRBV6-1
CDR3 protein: CASRGRRDINEQFF
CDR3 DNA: TGTGCCAGCCGAGGTCGGAGGGACATTAATGAGCAGTTCTTC

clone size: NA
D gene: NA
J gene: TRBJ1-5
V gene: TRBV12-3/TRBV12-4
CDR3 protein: CASSLGTASWHF
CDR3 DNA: TGTGCCAGCAGTTTAGGGACTGCCTCGTGGCATTTT

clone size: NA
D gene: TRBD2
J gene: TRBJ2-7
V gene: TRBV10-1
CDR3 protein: CASSTSGNYEQYF
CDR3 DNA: TGCGCCAGCAGTACTAGCGGGAACTACGAGCAGTACTTC

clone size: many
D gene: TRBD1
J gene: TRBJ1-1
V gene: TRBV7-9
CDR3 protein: CASSFRLDRGEAFF
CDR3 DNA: TGTGCCAGCAGCTTCCGACTCGACAGGGGTGAAGCTTTCTTT

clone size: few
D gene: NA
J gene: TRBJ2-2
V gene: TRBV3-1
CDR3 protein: CASSQVVGGGTGELFF
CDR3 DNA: TGTGCCAGCAGCCAAGTAGTGGGGGGCGGCACCGGGGAGCTGTTTTTT

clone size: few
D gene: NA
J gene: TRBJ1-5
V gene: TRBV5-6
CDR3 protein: CASSRGGDTQPQHF
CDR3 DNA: TGTGCCAGCAGCAGGGGAGGGGATACTCAGCCCCAGCATTTT

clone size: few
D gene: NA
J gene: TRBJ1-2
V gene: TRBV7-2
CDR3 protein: CASSLVVSPYGYTF
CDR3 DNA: TGTGCCAGCAGCTTAGTTGTCAGTCCCTATGGCTACACCTTC

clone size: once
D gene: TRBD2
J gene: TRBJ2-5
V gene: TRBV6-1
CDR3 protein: CASAGGRAAWTQYF
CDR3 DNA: TGTGCCAGTGCAGGCGGGAGGGCCGCATGGACCCAGTACTTC

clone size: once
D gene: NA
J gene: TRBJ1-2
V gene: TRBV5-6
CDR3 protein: CVSTRQINYGYTF
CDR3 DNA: TGTGTCAGCACCCGACAGATTAACTATGGCTACACCTTC

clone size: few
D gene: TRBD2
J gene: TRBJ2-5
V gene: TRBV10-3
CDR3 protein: CAISRDYPQETQYF
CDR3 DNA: TGTGCCATCAGCCGGGACTACCCTCAAGAGACCCAGTACTTC

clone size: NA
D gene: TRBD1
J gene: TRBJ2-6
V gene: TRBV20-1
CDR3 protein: CSANRQGISGANVPTF
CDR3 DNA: TGCAGTGCTAACCGACAGGGGATCTCGGGGGCCAACGTCCCGACTTTC

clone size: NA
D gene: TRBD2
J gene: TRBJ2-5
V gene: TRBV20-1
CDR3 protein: CKAQAGGRGTQYF
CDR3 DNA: TGCAAAGCGCAAGCGGGGGGGCGTGGGACCCAGTACTTC

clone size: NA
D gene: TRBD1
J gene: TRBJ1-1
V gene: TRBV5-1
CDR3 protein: CASSSYQGAAEAFF
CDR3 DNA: TGCGCCAGCAGCAGTTATCAGGGGGCGGCTGAAGCTTTCTTT

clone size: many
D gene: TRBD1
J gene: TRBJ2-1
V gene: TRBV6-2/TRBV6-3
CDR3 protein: CASSSWTGAGYNEQFF
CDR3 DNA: TGTGCCAGCAGTTCTTGGACAGGGGCGGGGTACAATGAGCAGTTCTTC

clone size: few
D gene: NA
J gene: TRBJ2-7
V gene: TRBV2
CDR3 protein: CASSAVGGRSYEQYF
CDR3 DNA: TGTGCCAGCAGCGCAGTTGGCGGGCGCTCCTACGAGCAGTACTTC

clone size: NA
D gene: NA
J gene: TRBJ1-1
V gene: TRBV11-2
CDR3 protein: CASSLDEEVDTEAFF
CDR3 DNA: TGTGCCAGCAGCTTAGACGAGGAGGTGGACACTGAAGCTTTCTTT

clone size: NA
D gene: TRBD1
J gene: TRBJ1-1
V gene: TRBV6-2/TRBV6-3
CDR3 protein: CASMTGKIAFF
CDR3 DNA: TGTGCCAGCATGACAGGGAAAATAGCTTTCTTT

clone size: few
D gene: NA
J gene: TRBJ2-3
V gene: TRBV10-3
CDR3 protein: CAISWTASTDTQYF
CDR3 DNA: TGTGCCATCAGCTGGACAGCTAGCACAGATACGCAGTATTTT

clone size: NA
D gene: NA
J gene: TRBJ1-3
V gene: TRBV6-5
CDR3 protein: CASSYSKFGNTIYF
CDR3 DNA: TGTGCCAGCAGTTACTCGAAGTTTGGAAACACCATATATTTT

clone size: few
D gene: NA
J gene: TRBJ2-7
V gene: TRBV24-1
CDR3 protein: CATSAQGRQYF
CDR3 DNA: TGTGCCACCAGTGCCCAGGGCCGACAGTACTTC

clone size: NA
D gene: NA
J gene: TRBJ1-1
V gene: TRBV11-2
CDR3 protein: CASSLPGRAFF
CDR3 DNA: TGTGCCAGCAGCTTACCCGGTAGGGCTTTCTTT

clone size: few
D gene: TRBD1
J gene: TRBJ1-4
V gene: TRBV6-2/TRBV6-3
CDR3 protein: CASSLDRDRFGKLFF
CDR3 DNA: TGTGCCAGCAGTTTGGACCGGGACAGGTTCGGAAAACTGTTTTTT

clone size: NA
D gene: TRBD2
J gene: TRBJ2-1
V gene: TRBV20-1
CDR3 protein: CSARVNPRGGRPYNEQFF
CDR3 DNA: TGCAGTGCTAGAGTTAACCCTCGCGGGGGGCGACCCTACAATGAGCAGTTCTTC